This T cell receptor (beta chain) comes out of a study of T cell repertoires in ileal Crohn's disease. This CDR3 has 16 amino acids. V was cut by 0 bases and J by 8 bases, with 17 bases left in between. Germline lookup yields CDR1 MNHNS and CDR2 SASEGT. Profiled with immunoSEQ multiplex PCR; TCRdb holds only in-frame clones, not every one. The sample consists of roughly 62,000 clones, around nine tenths of them appearing once. As to time point: neoterminal ileum biopsy at postoperative endoscopy, about 6 months after surgery. The sample taken for sequencing was ileal tissue. The V call is TRBV6-1, the J call TRBJ1-5; a weak D match, TRBD1 (6 bases). The source of this sequence is an adult with Crohn's disease. CDR3 DNA sequence: TGTGCCAGCAGTGAAGCAATAATGGGGACACGGGAGCCCCAGCATTTT. It encodes CASSEAIMGTREPQHF.